The 11 T cell receptor beta chains below were found in one sample sequenced in a study of blood T cell repertoires in COVID-19. This table comes from immunoSEQ multiplex PCR, and its TCRdb copy is limited to in-frame clones, with some not included. This sample has approximately 140,000 clones, with about 86% found just once. Material: peripheral blood. These receptors were collected from a woman aged 55 to 70 with acute or convalescent COVID-19.

CDR3 in amino acids: CSARAQGRDTF. The CDR3 nucleotides are TGCAGTGCTAGAGCTCAAGGGCGGGACACCTTC. The V gene is TRBV20-1, the J gene TRBJ1-2; D uncertain. Germline loops: CDR1 DFQATT, CDR2 SNEGSKA (reference sequence). The CDR3 extends over 11 amino acids. Trimming stripped 1 base from V and 12 bases from J, with 12 bases between.

This clone was observed once. The rearrangement joins TRBV5-1 to TRBJ1-1; a possible D gene is TRBD1 (6 bases). CDR1 is SGHRS, CDR2 YFSETQ, per germline. CDR3 length: 14 amino acids. The V gene lost 2 bases and the J gene lost 4 bases, with 12 bases spanning the gap. Here the CDR3 reads CASSFQQGSTEAFF. DNA of the CDR3: TGCGCCAGCAGCTTTCAACAGGGTTCCACTGAAGCTTTCTTT.

This clone was counted at least ten times. V and J are TRBV19 and TRBJ2-2; D ambiguous. Germline V CDR1 and CDR2: LNHDA, SQIVND (reference sequence). V was trimmed by 6 bases and J by 1 base, leaving 6 bases between them. This CDR3 is built from 13 residues. As DNA, the CDR3 is TGTGCCAGTAGCCGAGTGAACACCGGGGAGCTGTTTTTT. This gives the protein CASSRVNTGELFF.

This chain links TRBV6-6 with TRBJ1-5; D perhaps matches TRBD1 (5 bases). Germline CDR1 reads MNHNY; CDR2 reads SVGAGI (reference sequence). The CDR3 contains 15 residues. V shed 0 bases and J shed 3 bases, with 9 bases lying between them. The CDR3 bases are TGTGCCAGCAGTTACTCCCGGACAAACAATCAGCCCCAGCATTTT. It codes for CASSYSRTNNQPQHF.

The chain couples TRBV11-3 to TRBJ2-7; TRBD2 matches at 10 bases. This CDR3 has 15 amino acids. V dropped 0 bases and J dropped 3; count of bases not matched to a gene: 2. Germline CDR1 SGHNT, CDR2 YENEEA. Here the CDR3 reads CASSLEASGGYEQYF. CDR3 bases: TGTGCCAGCAGCTTAGAGGCTAGCGGGGGCTACGAGCAGTACTTC.

This sequence joins TRBV14 and TRBJ1-2; D is unclear. V was cut by 1 base and J by 4 bases, with 4 bases left in between. The CDR3 totals 12 residues. Germline lookup yields CDR1 SGHDN and CDR2 FVKESK. The CDR3 nucleotides read TGTGCCAGCAGCCAAGCCGGCTATGGCTACACCTTC. This sequence encodes CASSQAGYGYTF.

The chain has TRBV6-2 or TRBV6-3 and TRBJ1-2; 7 bases match TRBD1. The CDR3 covers 13 residues. Germline-derived CDR1 and CDR2 are MNHEY and SVGEGT. The junction had 9 bases not matched to a gene; V was cut back by 6 bases and J by 8 bases. Here the CDR3 reads CASSQGQAGGYTF. In nucleotides, the CDR3 is TGTGCCAGCAGCCAAGGACAGGCGGGGGGCTACACCTTC.

This chain links TRBV29-1 with TRBJ2-5; 8 bases agree with TRBD1. The CDR3 is 13 amino acids. Germline CDR1 is SQVTM and CDR2 is ANQGSEA. V lost 4 bases, J lost 5 bases, and 6 bases stayed unmatched. Here the CDR3 reads CSVGTGPGETQYF. DNA of the CDR3: TGCAGCGTTGGGACAGGGCCAGGGGAGACCCAGTACTTC.

The J gene is TRBJ1-3, the V gene TRBV11-3; weak D call: TRBD1 (5 bases). The CDR3 contains 16 residues. Trimming left V 2 bases short and J 2 bases short, with 13 bases between. The germline V gene has CDR1 SGHNT and CDR2 YENEEA. As DNA, the CDR3 is TGTGCCAGCAGCTTACAAGGGGTATTCGCTGGAAACACCATATATTTT. This gives the protein CASSLQGVFAGNTIYF.

This chain connects TRBV4-1 to TRBJ1-6, with D possibly TRBD1 on 5 matching bases. V lost 0 bases and J lost 10, with 16 bases in between. The CDR3 loop spans 16 amino acids. The germline V gene has CDR1 MGHRA and CDR2 YSYEKL. CDR3 DNA: TGCGCCAGCAGCCAAGAGTTAGCAGGGATAAGATCACCCCTCCACTTT. It specifies CASSQELAGIRSPLHF.

This chain uses TRBV27 with TRBJ1-5, with 8 bases identical to TRBD1. This CDR3 is 13 amino acids long. Germline V gene data show CDR1 as MNHEY and CDR2 as SMNVEV (reference sequence). V shed 5 bases, J shed 6 bases, and the junction held 3 bases outside the gene matches. The CDR3 spells CASSPDRGQPQHF. The CDR3, as DNA: TGTGCCAGCAGTCCCGACAGGGGTCAGCCCCAGCATTTT.